This TCR beta chain came from a study of response to subunit inactivated influenza vaccine. TCRdb re-called the RT-PCR reads through MiXCR, storing one row per CDR3 protein. The sample shows some 800,000 distinct CDR3 sequences, around 20% of them seen only once. Germline V lookup: CDR1 SQVTM, CDR2 ANQGSEA. V gave up 6 bases and J gave up 0 bases, with 8 bases separating them. This CDR3 has 12 amino acids. This clonotype was observed a few times. The TCR originated in a man over 45 who received an inactivated influenza vaccine. Specimen: PBMCs from blood, collected more than 4 days after vaccination. This chain links TRBV29-1 with TRBJ1-1; no clear D gene. Here the CDR3 reads CSVSGMNTEAFF. The CDR3 nucleotides read TGCAGCGTCTCGGGCATGAACACTGAAGCTTTCTTT.